What follows are 10 T cell receptor beta chains derived from one specimen sequenced in a study of OX40 agonist ivuxolimab in advanced cancers. Clones were read by immunoSEQ multiplex PCR, and TCRdb kept only the in-frame ones, dropping some. Of about 58,000 clones listed, approximately 87% are singletons. Sequencing used CD4+ or CD8+ T cells sorted from blood, obtained in a trial of the OX40 agonist ivuxolimab. The receptors were gathered from an adult with an advanced solid tumor such as melanoma, head and neck, liver or kidney cancer.

The J gene is TRBJ1-5, the V gene TRBV10-3, with D unclear. CDR3 length: 14 amino acids. CDR1 and CDR2 (germline): ENHRY, SYGVKD. With 3 bases removed from V and 1 base from J, the gap between germline ends came to 7 bases. CDR3 nucleotides: TGTGCCATCAGTGATTGGGCAAGCAATCAGCCCCAGCATTTT. This sequence encodes CAISDWASNQPQHF.

The chain carries TRBV7-3 and TRBJ1-6, with 9 bases identical to TRBD1. CDR1 SGHTA and CDR2 FQGTGA come from the germline V gene. V lost 0 bases and J lost 10; bases outside the gene matches: 7. The CDR3 is 16 residues long. This CDR3 reads CASSLTGGQGGSPLHF. CDR3 sequence (DNA): TGTGCCAGCAGCTTAACCGGGGGACAGGGAGGGTCACCCCTCCACTTT. The complete variable domain, with remaining parts taken from reference TRBV7-3 and TRBJ1-6, reads GAGVSQTPSNKVTEKGKYVELRCDPISGHTALYWYRQSLGQGPEFLIYFQGTGAADDSGLPNDRFFAVRPEGSVSTLKIQRTERGDSAVYLCASSLTGGQGGSPLHFGNGTRLTVT.

The V gene is TRBV9, the J gene TRBJ1-6; TRBD1 aligns across 9 bases. Germline trimming cut 4 bases from V and 10 bases from J; bases unmatched to any gene: 12. Germline V CDR1 and CDR2: SGDLS, YYNGEE. CDR3 length: 16 residues. The CDR3 spells CASSMDRGSLRSPLHF. The DNA of the CDR3 is TGTGCCAGCAGCATGGACAGGGGTAGTCTGAGATCACCCCTCCACTTT.

The J gene is TRBJ2-7, the V gene TRBV5-4; D possibly corresponds to TRBD1 (6 bases). Germline V gives CDR1 SGHNT, CDR2 YYREEE (reference sequence). Trimming pared 0 bases from V and 6 bases from J, leaving 10 bases between. The CDR3 is 13 residues long. The CDR3 nucleotides are TGTGCCAGCAGCTTGGTGAGAGGGGGCGAGCAGTACTTC. This gives the protein CASSLVRGGEQYF.

CDR3: CASGLVGGGQGYTF. For the CDR3, the DNA is TGTGCCAGCGGCCTGGTTGGTGGGGGGCAGGGCTACACCTTC. The chain links TRBV2 to TRBJ1-2, with D tentatively TRBD1 (6 bases). CDR1 and CDR2 from the germline V gene are SNHLY and FYNNEI. This CDR3 is built from 14 residues. Trimming shortened V by 8 bases and J by 8 bases, and 21 bases separated the two germline ends.

The chain combines TRBV14 with TRBJ1-4; D is unresolved. CDR3 size: 14 residues. Germline CDR1 reads SGHDN; CDR2 reads FVKESK. V lost 0 bases to trimming and J lost 8 bases, with 10 bases between them. In nucleotides, the CDR3 is TGTGCCAGCAGCCAAGAGGTCAGCCAAGAAAAACTGTTTTTT. Protein product: CASSQEVSQEKLFF.

J is TRBJ2-5 and V is TRBV7-8; TRBD2 matches 11 bases. The CDR3 loop spans 16 amino acids. J gave up 5 bases and V 4 bases, and 9 bases lay outside the gene matches. Germline V gene lookup returns CDR1 SGHVS and CDR2 FQNEAQ. The CDR3 here is CASSWGGTSGYETQYF. CDR3 in DNA: TGTGCCAGCAGCTGGGGGGGGACTAGCGGTTACGAGACCCAGTACTTC.

This chain links TRBV6-6 with TRBJ1-4, with 8 positions matching TRBD1. CDR1 is MNHNY, CDR2 SVGAGI, per germline (reference sequence). This CDR3 region has 15 residues. V shed 5 bases, J shed 11 bases, and the junction held 13 bases outside the gene matches. Written as DNA, the CDR3 is TGTGCCAGCAGTCTCCCCGGACAGGGCCAGGGGAAACTGTTTTTT. It codes for CASSLPGQGQGKLFF.

Here the CDR3 reads CASSRTSGGSYEQYF. For the CDR3, the DNA is TGTGCCAGCAGCCGGACTAGCGGGGGATCCTACGAGCAGTACTTC. The V gene is TRBV6-1, the J gene TRBJ2-7, with 13 bases aligning to TRBD2. CDR1 MNHNS and CDR2 SASEGT come from the germline V gene. V lost 6 bases, J lost 1 base, and 3 bases stayed unmatched. This CDR3 region has 15 residues.

The chain couples TRBV28 to TRBJ2-3; D tentatively reads TRBD1 or TRBD2 (6 bases each). V was cut by 6 bases and J by 4 bases, with 23 bases left in between. Germline V lookup: CDR1 MDHEN, CDR2 SYDVKM. This CDR3 is 17 amino acids long. The CDR3 nucleotides read TGTGCCAGCAGCCTAAACCAGGGGCGGGGAGTCTCAGATACGCAGTATTTT. This codes for CASSLNQGRGVSDTQYF.